The 3 T cell receptor beta chains presented below share a single source sample, sequenced in a study of T cell repertoires in cytomegalovirus infection. TCRdb used MiXCR to reprocess the reads, holding one entry per CDR3 protein. Here the sample spans some 940,000 distinct CDR3 sequences, 31% being singletons. These receptors lack a known antigen. Material: cultured CD8+ T cells from PBMCs, obtained from culture after CMV antigen stimulation. These receptors were taken from a human donor in good health (CMV status not recorded). Some clones in this sample may be carry-over from other donors' samples.

This chain joins TRBV7-9 and TRBJ2-2; the match to TRBD2 covers 11 bases. V shed 5 bases, J shed 4 bases, and the junction held 3 bases outside the gene matches. The CDR3 has 15 residues. Looked up from germline, CDR1 is SEHNR and CDR2 is FQNEAQ (reference sequence). The CDR3 nucleotides read TGTGCCAGCAGCACGACTAGCGGGACCACCGGGGAGCTGTTTTTT. It yields the protein CASSTTSGTTGELFF.

The chain is built from TRBV6-2 or TRBV6-3 and TRBJ2-5, with a weak D call TRBD2 (7 bases). CDR1 MNHEY and CDR2 SVGEGT come from the germline V gene. Trimming removed 2 bases from V and 0 bases from J, with 10 bases in between. CDR3 length: 15 residues. The CDR3 loop is CASSYGGANQETQYF. The DNA for the CDR3 is TGTGCCAGCAGTTACGGGGGGGCGAACCAAGAGACCCAGTACTTC.

This clonotype was seen a few times. The junction and the germline gene differ at one end; a read error may be behind it. The chain links TRBV12-3 or TRBV12-4 to TRBJ2-1; no clear D gene. This CDR3 has 11 residues. CDR3 in amino acids: CANSLSNEQFF. CDR3 nucleotide sequence: TGTGCCAACAGTTTGTCTAATGAGCAGTTCTTC.